This T cell receptor (beta chain) was identified in a study of blood T cell repertoires in COVID-19 (dated by TCRdb to 2020 to 2022). Background for the entire study: Collaborator samples came from the United States, Italy and Spain and covered acute and convalescent phases of COVID-19. Subjects who had been exposed to COVID-19, were actively infected with it, or had recovered from it provided the deeply sampled blood TCRbeta repertoires that made up the dataset. Nearly every sample came with metadata listing a de-identified subject ID, COVID-19 status, age in years and sex. The samples were drawn from two sources: the first 160 participants of the ongoing ImmuneRACE study, and 1,254 subjects contributed by 6 global collaborators. A freely available public database, intended as a resource for researchers studying the immune response to SARS-CoV-2, is where the repertoires were released. The material from the prospective study consisted of cDNA or gDNA derived from T cells, B-cell-depleted T cells, or PBMCs. HLA class I and class II types, where available, came from metadata supplied by the sample provider rather than from assay-based typing. Beyond this particular receptor, the publication reports: Clinical and demographic metadata were provided uncurated, with the amount varying by source and participant.

Including cysteine and phenylalanine, the CDR3 has 15 amino acids. Of all the DNA, just the CDR3 is kept, 45 bases in frame from base 1. Relative to germline, V is 3 bases shorter and J is 0 bases shorter, with 11 bases between their ends. Reading the germline V gene gives CDR1 SGDLS and CDR2 YYNGEE. The immunoSEQ Assay, a bias-controlled multiplex PCR, was used to amplify TCRbeta CDR3 regions from genomic DNA. Concerning the study's data processing: The number of nucleated cells in each sample was estimated by amplification of reference gene primers within the assay. Sequence reads were collapsed and filtered to measure the absolute abundance of every unique TCRbeta CDR3 rearrangement. For each sample, productive Simpson clonality was calculated as the square root of Simpson's diversity index over productive rearrangements. TCRdb obtained this table from immuneACCESS and retained in-frame rearrangements with V and J assigned. These tables miss some clones; where compared with another copy, unresolved V genes account for less than half of the shortfall, and the remainder is unexplained. V, J and clone size reflect that table, while D and trimming were determined from the DNA. In this sample the table shows more than 300,000 clones, more than 75% of which occur a single time. Jointly, the top ten make up roughly 1.2% of the sample.

Regarding this clone: Its target antigen remains unknown. No base qualities exist here, and no much larger clone lies one base off it.

In the prospective study, participants were 18 to 89 years old, resided in about two dozen geographic areas of the United States, and were enrolled through a virtual design. Cohort assignment in the prospective study relied on participant-reported clinical history from a screening survey and a study questionnaire. Recovered participants in ImmuneRACE Cohort 3 were defined by two consecutive negative NP/OP PCR tests, clearance by a healthcare professional, or resolution of symptoms. In the prospective study, mobile phlebotomists collected whole blood, serum and a nasopharyngeal or oropharyngeal swab from each participant. Prospective study participants could optionally give additional blood draws and questionnaires over a 2-month period. Blood samples from the prospective study were shipped frozen or at room temperature prior to DNA extraction.

Sequenced input: PBMCs or T cells enriched from blood (not recorded which). The sequence is built from TRBV9 and TRBJ2-3, and the D gene may be TRBD2, 5 bases matching. This clonotype originated in a woman aged 18-30 years who had recovered from COVID-19. The CDR3 is CASSAGGGSTDTQYF. The sequence in DNA is TGTGCCAGCAGCGCTGGAGGCGGGAGCACAGATACGCAGTATTTT.